These 23 T cell receptor beta chains came from one sample sequenced in a study of cytomegalovirus exposure and HLA in healthy donors. Libraries were prepared by immunoSEQ multiplex PCR; TCRdb keeps only in-frame clonotypes and omits some of them. In the table there are more than 300,000 clones, roughly 85% of which are singletons. Sequencing used PBMCs. These receptors were collected from a woman aged 18-29 years in good health and CMV-seronegative.

This CDR3 reads CASAITPWGTGVTGELFF. The CDR3 nucleotides are TGTGCCAGCGCCATAACCCCCTGGGGGACAGGGGTCACCGGGGAGCTGTTTTTT. The chain couples TRBV27 to TRBJ2-2; TRBD1 aligns across 10 bases. The CDR3 has 18 amino acids. Per the germline V gene, CDR1 is MNHEY and CDR2 is SMNVEV (reference sequence). Trimming took 8 bases from V and 4 from J; bases not matched to a gene: 16.

A few counts support this clone. V and J are TRBV28 and TRBJ1-2; D is possibly TRBD1 (6 bases). The CDR3 contains 14 residues. Germline V lookup: CDR1 MDHEN, CDR2 SYDVKM. V was shortened by 6 bases and J by 8 bases, with 19 bases between the two germline ends. CDR3: CASSSTGTRSGYTF. For the CDR3, the DNA is TGTGCCAGCAGCAGTACAGGGACAAGGTCAGGCTACACCTTC.

The chain has TRBV15 and TRBJ2-5; D unresolved. The CDR3 consists of 13 residues. V was pared by 1 base and J by 3 bases, with 6 bases between. Germline V gene sequence: CDR1 LNHNV, CDR2 YYDKDF (reference sequence). CDR3 DNA: TGTGCCACCAGCAGAGTAAATGAAGAGACCCAGTACTTC. It specifies CATSRVNEETQYF.

This clone was counted once. The J gene is TRBJ2-1, the V gene TRBV7-3, with a possible D match to TRBD2 (5 bases). Germline CDR1 and CDR2: SGHTA and FQGTGA. The CDR3 has 15 residues. V dropped 5 bases and J dropped 9 bases, with 20 bases sitting between them. CDR3 amino acids: CASSPRAFAGVEQFF. The CDR3 DNA follows: TGTGCCAGCAGCCCCCGGGCTTTTGCGGGCGTTGAGCAGTTCTTC.

The V gene is TRBV15, the J gene TRBJ2-7; weak D call: TRBD2 (6 bases). This CDR3 has 14 amino acids. V was pared by 0 bases and J by 6 bases, with 12 bases between. Germline CDR1 LNHNV, CDR2 YYDKDF (reference sequence). CDR3 DNA: TGTGCCACCAGCAGAGATCGAGCGGGTGGCGAGCAGTACTTC. Its translation: CATSRDRAGGEQYF.

The chain carries TRBV2 and TRBJ1-4; 7 bases map to TRBD1. Trimming at V came to 6 bases and at J to 7 bases, leaving 8 bases not matched to a gene. The CDR3 is made up of 14 amino acids. Per germline, CDR1 SNHLY and CDR2 FYNNEI. The CDR3: CASSARDSLEKLFF. The CDR3 region has the DNA TGTGCCAGCAGCGCCCGGGACAGCCTTGAAAAACTGTTTTTT.

This chain uses TRBV2 with TRBJ2-7; D perhaps matches TRBD2 (5 bases). Germline V gene sequence: CDR1 SNHLY, CDR2 FYNNEI. The CDR3 loop spans 11 amino acids. V lost 6 bases, J lost 5 bases, and 8 bases lay in between. This CDR3 is CASSGIHEQYF. In nucleotides, the CDR3 is TGTGCCAGCAGCGGGATCCACGAGCAGTACTTC.

The chain links TRBV5-1 to TRBJ2-3; D gene unclear. Per the germline V gene, CDR1 is SGHRS and CDR2 is YFSETQ. This CDR3 has 14 residues. The germline V and J ends were trimmed by 4 bases and 4 bases, with 13 bases remaining between them. The CDR3 DNA is TGCGCCAGCAGCGGTCTAGAACCCCCAGATACGCAGTATTTT. Its translation is CASSGLEPPDTQYF.

The chain links TRBV12-2 to TRBJ1-2; TRBD1, the table's D call, was not compared with the DNA. TRBV12-2 is shown as a pseudogene. The CDR3 covers 15 residues. CDR3 sequence (DNA): TGTGCAAGTCGTCCGCACAGGGGGAAATGCTATGGCTACACCTTC. Protein sequence: CASRPHRGKCYGYTF.

The V and J genes are TRBV7-9 and TRBJ2-7; a weak D match, TRBD2 (6 bases). CDR1 is SEHNR and CDR2 is FQNEAQ in the germline V gene (reference sequence). Deletions cut 2 bases from V and 7 bases from J, with 9 bases between. This CDR3 region has 12 residues. CDR3 loop: CASSLPRGEQYF. The CDR3 DNA reads TGTGCCAGCAGCTTACCCCGGGGGGAGCAGTACTTC.

The chain has TRBV19 and TRBJ1-1; D not resolved. The CDR3 length is 14 residues. The germline V gene has CDR1 LNHDA and CDR2 SQIVND (reference sequence). Trimming took off 7 bases at V and 4 bases at J, with 16 bases between the two ends. The CDR3 DNA follows: TGTGCCAGTAACCCGTTCGGGAGGGTCACTGAAGCTTTCTTT. Translation: CASNPFGRVTEAFF.

The chain is built from TRBV5-1 and TRBJ2-7, with 12 bases aligning to TRBD2. The CDR3 loop spans 14 amino acids. Germline lookup yields CDR1 SGHRS and CDR2 YFSETQ. J lost 3 bases, V lost 4 bases, and 2 bases had no gene match. CDR3 sequence (DNA): TGCGCCAGCAGCCTACTAGCGGGAGGCTACGAGCAGTACTTC. Translated: CASSLLAGGYEQYF.

CDR3 sequence (DNA): TGCGCCAGCAGCCAAGTCCCCGGAGACCCTTCGGATGGCTACACCTTC. Amino acids: CASSQVPGDPSDGYTF. The gene calls are TRBV4-3 and TRBJ1-2; no clear D. This CDR3 has 16 residues. V shed 1 base and J shed 6 bases, with 18 bases lying between them. Germline assignment: CDR1 LGHNA and CDR2 YSLEER.

The sample holds a few counts of this clone. The rearrangement links TRBV7-2 to TRBJ1-2; TRBD1 matches 9 bases. The CDR3 totals 17 residues. Germline CDR1 SGHTA, CDR2 FQGNSA. After removal of 7 bases from V and 0 bases from J, the junction contained 12 bases not matched to a gene. CDR3 in amino acids: CASTASGQGPANYGYTF. The CDR3 DNA is TGTGCCAGCACCGCCTCGGGACAGGGACCTGCTAACTATGGCTACACCTTC.

This chain joins TRBV2 and TRBJ1-4; perhaps TRBD1 as D (6 bases). The CDR3 totals 15 residues. Germline CDR1 is SNHLY and CDR2 is FYNNEI. The V and J ends lost 3 bases and 7 bases respectively, with 15 bases between them. In DNA form, the CDR3 reads TGTGCCAGCAGTGAGAAGGGCAGGGGCCCTGAAAAACTGTTTTTT. It specifies CASSEKGRGPEKLFF.

The rearrangement joins TRBV5-1 to TRBJ2-2, with D perhaps matching TRBD2 (6 bases). The CDR3 has 14 residues. Trimming cost V 3 bases and J 2 bases, with 8 bases left between them. Per germline, CDR1 SGHRS and CDR2 YFSETQ. This chain's CDR3 is CASSSGSNTGELFF. The DNA for the CDR3 is TGCGCCAGCAGCTCCGGGAGTAACACCGGGGAGCTGTTTTTT. The whole variable domain, filled in from reference TRBV5-1 and TRBJ2-2, reads KAGVTQTPRYLIKTRGQQVTLSCSPISGHRSVSWYQQTPGQGLQFLFEYFSETQRNKGNFPGRFSGRQFSNSRSEMNVSTLELGDSALYLCASSSGSNTGELFFGEGSRLTVL.

This clone was recorded a few times. CDR3 in amino acids: CAISDHKSGSVPVAEQYF. CDR3 DNA: TGTGCCATCAGCGACCACAAAAGCGGGTCCGTTCCGGTGGCCGAGCAGTACTTC. The chain is built from TRBV10-3 and TRBJ2-7; D is possibly TRBD2 (6 bases). Germline CDR1 and CDR2: ENHRY and SYGVKD. This CDR3 is built from 18 residues. Trimming left V 6 bases short and J 6 bases short, with 30 bases between.

This sequence joins TRBV28 and TRBJ2-5, with 7 nucleotides matching TRBD1. V lost 6 bases to trimming and J lost 6 bases; unmatched junction nucleotides: 7. The CDR3 contains 13 residues. CDR1 and CDR2 from the germline V gene are MDHEN and SYDVKM. This chain's CDR3 is CASSRQGWQTQYF. CDR3 bases: TGTGCCAGCAGCAGACAGGGCTGGCAGACCCAGTACTTC. Using reference TRBV28 and TRBJ2-5 for the parts outside the CDR3, the full variable domain is DVKVTQSSRYLVKRTGEKVFLECVQDMDHENMFWYRQDPGLGLRLIYFSYDVKMKEKGDIPEGYSVSREKKERFSLILESASTNQTSMYLCASSRQGWQTQYFGPGTRLLVL.

In DNA, the CDR3 is TGTGCCAGCAGCTCTCGGGACTTCTTGAACACCGGGGAGCTGTTTTTT. Its translation: CASSSRDFLNTGELFF. The chain couples TRBV11-2 to TRBJ2-2; D is perhaps TRBD2 (6 bases). The germline V and J ends were trimmed by 4 bases and 1 base, with 13 bases remaining between them. The CDR3 is 16 amino acids. The germline CDR1 and CDR2 sequences are SGHAT and FQNNGV.

This clone appeared a single time. V usage is TRBV28 and J usage is TRBJ2-3; D remains unclear. Germline assignment: CDR1 MDHEN and CDR2 SYDVKM. V lost 7 bases and J lost 0, with 11 bases in between. CDR3 length: 14 amino acids. The CDR3 coding sequence is TGTGCCAGCAAGTTACAGCTTAGCACAGATACGCAGTATTTT. Translated: CASKLQLSTDTQYF. The entire variable domain, with the rest obtained from reference TRBV28 and TRBJ2-3, is as follows: DVKVTQSSRYLVKRTGEKVFLECVQDMDHENMFWYRQDPGLGLRLIYFSYDVKMKEKGDIPEGYSVSREKKERFSLILESASTNQTSMYLCASKLQLSTDTQYFGPGTRLTVL.

The V and J genes are TRBV29-1 and TRBJ2-4; TRBD2 matches at 13 bases. CDR1 and CDR2 from the germline V gene are SQVTM and ANQGSEA. CDR3 size: 13 residues. V was pared by 8 bases and J by 3 bases, with 1 base of the junction left unmatched. The CDR3: CSTSGGDKNIQYF. The CDR3 bases are TGCAGCACTAGCGGGGGGGACAAAAACATTCAGTACTTC.

The chain combines TRBV5-1 with TRBJ2-7, with D tentatively TRBD1 (6 bases). Trimming cost V 4 bases and J 6 bases, with 17 bases left between them. Germline CDR1 is SGHRS and CDR2 is YFSETQ. This CDR3 spans 14 amino acids. The CDR3 loop is CASSQQGFFLEQYF. The CDR3 DNA sequence: TGCGCCAGCAGCCAACAGGGATTTTTCCTCGAGCAGTACTTC.

This clone was recorded a few times. This rearrangement joins TRBV29-1 to TRBJ2-7; 7 bases line up with TRBD1. The CDR3 extends over 11 amino acids. Trimming cost V 7 bases and J 3 bases; bases outside gene matches: 3. Germline values: CDR1 SQVTM, CDR2 ANQGSEA. The CDR3 region has the DNA TGCAGCGCAGGGGACAGCTACGAGCAGTACTTC. This encodes CSAGDSYEQYF.